The 18 T cell receptor beta chains given below trace back to one sample, sequenced in a study of CD8+ T cells in alopecia areata. Pooled cutaneous lymph node cells were sorted using CD4, CD8alpha, NKG2D, NKG2ACE and other markers. Isolated RNA was reverse transcribed into cDNA used as the sequencing template. Assay: immunoSEQ multiplex PCR; the TCRdb copy retains only in-frame clones and omits some. Captured here are 20,000 or so clones, none seen once; the top ten comprise about 32%. Specimen: CD8+ T cells sorted from a lymph node. The origin of the receptors is a C3H/HeJ mouse with alopecia areata. The strain's MHC haplotype is H2-k.

The sample holds a few counts of this clone. The genes are named according to mouse. The CDR3 loop is CTCSAGGTGAEQFF. The sequenced part of the CDR3 DNA is TGCACCTGCAGTGCAGGGGGGACTGGTGCT. The J gene is TRBJ2-1, the V gene TRBV1, with 8 positions matching TRBD2. The CDR3 end is not reached by the read, which stops 4 residues before it; the germline J gene fills it in. The CDR3 contains 14 residues. Germline V CDR1 and CDR2: NSQYPW, LRSPGD (reference sequence). Trimming cost V 1 base and J 6 bases; bases outside gene matches: 2.

This clone was observed a few times. Genes and germline are mouse. CDR3 DNA (partial): TGTGCCAGCGGTGATGCAGGGGCTAGTGCAGAA. It specifies CASGDAGASAE. The complete CDR3 reads CASGDAGASAETLYF. The V gene is TRBV13-2, the J gene TRBJ2-3; weak D call: TRBD1 (6 bases). The sequenced fragment ends 4 residues before the CDR3 boundary, so the rest is inferred from the germline J gene. Germline assignment: CDR1 NNHNN and CDR2 SYGAGS (reference sequence). With 0 bases removed from V and 0 bases from J, the gap between germline ends came to 8 bases. The CDR3 extends over 15 amino acids.

Comment on this clone: Gene names refer to mouse genes. The read comes to an end 4 residues before the CDR3 does, leaving the germline J gene to fill in the end. The chain employs TRBV1 and TRBJ1-1; 8 bases match TRBD1. The length of the CDR3 is 14 residues. Germline CDR1 is NSQYPW and CDR2 is LRSPGD (reference sequence). The part of the CDR3 DNA that was read is TGCACCTGCAGTGACCACAGGGGGGGGACA. Protein sequence: CTCSDHRGGT. The whole CDR3 is CTCSDHRGGTEVFF.

As regards this clone: Gene names refer to mouse genes. The read terminates 4 residues before the CDR3 end, so the remaining end is supplied by the germline J gene. The V and J genes are TRBV5 and TRBJ2-7; 8 positions match TRBD2. The CDR3 totals 16 residues. The germline CDR1 and CDR2 sequences are LGHNA and YNLKQL (reference sequence). V lost 1 base to trimming and J lost 0 bases; unmatched junction nucleotides: 5. CDR3 bases read: TGTGCCAGCAGCCAAGCCCTGGGGGGCTTCTCCTAT. Residues: CASSQALGGFSY. The entire CDR3 is CASSQALGGFSYEQYF.

This clone showed up just a few times. Mouse gene names apply. The read terminates 4 residues before the CDR3 end, so the remaining end is supplied by the germline J gene. The V call is TRBV17, the J call TRBJ2-7, with 10 positions matching TRBD2. Trimming cost V 5 bases and J 0 bases; bases outside gene matches: 4. This CDR3 comprises 15 residues. Germline CDR1 MNHDT, CDR2 YYDKIL. This CDR3 reads CASSPDWGSSYEQYF. The sequenced part of the CDR3 DNA is TGTGCTAGCAGTCCGGACTGGGGGAGCTCCTAT.

Details on this clone: Germline and genes here are mouse. The read gets to within 4 residues of the CDR3 end, and the germline J gene fills in the rest. The gene calls are TRBV14 and TRBJ2-5; weak D call: TRBD1 (6 bases). The CDR3 is made up of 13 amino acids. The V end lost 1 base, the J end lost 3 bases, and 6 bases lay between the germline ends. Germline V lookup: CDR1 SGHDT, CDR2 FRDEAV. This CDR3 reads CASSFGTQDTQYF. Incomplete CDR3 DNA: TGTGCCAGCAGTTTCGGGACACAAGAC.

The sample holds a few counts of this clone. Mouse gene names apply. This CDR3 is CASSDTFYAEQFF. The CDR3 DNA, read in part, is TGTGCCAGCAGTGACACTTTCTATGCT. The chain links TRBV13-1 to TRBJ2-1; D ambiguous. The sequence runs out 4 residues before the end of the CDR3; the remainder is reconstructed from the germline J gene. Per the germline V gene, CDR1 is NSHNY and CDR2 is SYGAGN. Deletions cut 2 bases from V and 3 bases from J, with 6 bases between. This CDR3 comprises 13 residues.

This clone appeared a few times. The genes are named according to mouse. CDR3 DNA, as far as it was read: TGCACCTGCAGTGGCTGGGGGGATAACCAAGAC. Its protein product is CTCSGWGDNQD. The CDR3, in full, reads CTCSGWGDNQDTQYF. This rearrangement joins TRBV1 to TRBJ2-5; 8 positions match TRBD2. The DNA ends 4 residues before the CDR3 does, and the rest of the CDR3 is filled in from the germline J gene. Looked up from germline, CDR1 is NSQYPW and CDR2 is LRSPGD (reference sequence). V dropped 4 bases and J dropped 0; count of bases not matched to a gene: 3. This CDR3 spans 15 amino acids.

This clone was seen at least ten times. These gene names are mouse names. With the read ending 4 residues before the CDR3 end, the germline J gene is used to fill in that end. V usage is TRBV19 and J usage is TRBJ2-2; 7 nucleotides match TRBD2. The V gene's germline CDR1 is FNHDT and CDR2 SITEND (reference sequence). The V gene end was trimmed by 6 bases and the J gene end by 1 base; junction bases not matched to a gene: 3. CDR3 length: 14 amino acids. The part of the CDR3 DNA that was read is TGTGCCAGCAATCGACTGGGAAACACCGGG. It translates to CASNRLGNTG. The complete CDR3 reads CASNRLGNTGQLYF.

This clone was seen many times. The gene names given are mouse names. The read terminates 4 residues ahead of where the CDR3 ends, so the germline J gene completes it. The chain uses TRBV13-3 and TRBJ2-1, with 8 positions matching TRBD2. The CDR3 extends over 15 amino acids. In germline, CDR1 is NNHDY, CDR2 SYVADS. The CDR3 region is CASSDRTGGWAEQFF. The CDR3 bases that were read are TGTGCCAGCAGTGATCGCACTGGGGGTTGGGCT.

A remark on this clone: Any gene name here is a mouse gene name. From the germline J gene comes the end of the CDR3, since the read stops 4 residues before it. The chain couples TRBV13-2 to TRBJ1-4, with D tentatively TRBD1 (5 bases). The CDR3 length is 14 residues. V lost 3 bases, J lost 1 base, and 7 bases lay in between. CDR1 and CDR2 from the germline V gene are NNHNN and SYGAGS (reference sequence). The chain's CDR3 is CASGGTTSNERLFF. Partial CDR3 DNA: TGTGCCAGCGGTGGGACAACTTCCAACGAA.

This clone was found a few times. The gene symbols are mouse symbols. The sequence runs out 4 residues before the end of the CDR3; the remainder is reconstructed from the germline J gene. J is TRBJ2-1 and V is TRBV4; 10 nucleotides match TRBD1. The CDR3 totals 16 residues. Trimming cost V 7 bases and J 0 bases; bases outside gene matches: 6. In germline, CDR1 is LGHDT, CDR2 YNNKQL (reference sequence). Partial CDR3 DNA: TGTGCCAGCATCCCGGGACAGGGGTATAACTATGCT. Amino acid sequence: CASIPGQGYNYA. The entire CDR3 protein reads CASIPGQGYNYAEQFF.

Note on this clone: The germline and genes are mouse ones. The sequenced fragment ends 4 residues before the CDR3 boundary, so the rest is inferred from the germline J gene. The J gene is TRBJ2-1, the V gene TRBV13-2; TRBD1 agrees at 9 bases. CDR1 NNHNN and CDR2 SYGAGS come from the germline V gene (reference sequence). The CDR3 has 13 residues. CDR3 protein: CASGGQGEAEQFF. CDR3 DNA, as far as it was read: TGTGCCAGCGGGGGACAGGGTGAGGCT.

In this sample, this clone turned up many times. Gene names refer to mouse genes. The observed sequence ends 4 residues before the CDR3 terminus, with the missing tail filled in from the germline J gene. This chain links TRBV13-1 with TRBJ2-4; 9 bases align to TRBD1. The V gene's germline CDR1 is NSHNY and CDR2 SYGAGN. The CDR3 consists of 14 residues. Trimming removed 2 bases from V and 3 bases from J; junction bases left unmatched: 1. The CDR3 sequence: CASSDTGGQNTLYF. The part of the CDR3 DNA that was read is TGTGCCAGCAGTGACACAGGGGGCCAAAAC.

This clone was seen only a few times. Mouse names are used for the genes. The CDR3 reads CASTHDWGSAETLYF. CDR3 bases read: TGTGCCAGCACCCACGACTGGGGGAGTGCAGAA. The chain joins TRBV19 to TRBJ2-3; 9 bases agree with TRBD2. The CDR3 end is not reached by the read, which stops 4 residues before it; the germline J gene fills it in. The CDR3 covers 15 residues. Germline V gene data show CDR1 as FNHDT and CDR2 as SITEND (reference sequence). V shed 6 bases and J 0 bases; nucleotides not matched to a gene: 5.

Details on this clone: Mouse gene names apply. The read falls 4 residues short of the CDR3 end, and the missing part is taken from the germline J gene. The V call is TRBV29, the J call TRBJ2-7; 10 bases map to TRBD1. CDR1 and CDR2 from the germline V gene are MSHET and SYDVDS. CDR3 length equals 17 residues. The DNA read from the CDR3 is TGTGCTAGCAGTTTATGGGGGACAGGGGAATACCTATAT. Translation: CASSLWGTGEYLY. In full, the CDR3 is CASSLWGTGEYLYEQYF.

This clone was observed a few times. Genes and germline are mouse. The sequenced fragment ends 4 residues before the CDR3 boundary, so the rest is inferred from the germline J gene. This rearrangement joins TRBV13-3 to TRBJ1-2; TRBD1 agrees at 7 bases. J gave up 4 bases and V 5 bases, and 8 bases lay outside the gene matches. CDR3 length: 14 amino acids. The germline gives CDR1 NNHDY, CDR2 SYVADS. The DNA read from the CDR3 is TGTGCCAGCAGCCACAGGGGTAGGGCCTCC. Amino acid sequence: CASSHRGRAS. The full CDR3 is CASSHRGRASDYTF.

In this sample, this clone turned up many times. The database protein in TCRdb disagrees with the DNA translation at residue 12; the sequence shown here was translated from the DNA. Germline and genes here are mouse. The CDR3 end is not reached by the read, which stops 3 residues before it; the germline J gene fills it in. The chain has TRBV1 and TRBJ1-3; D is possibly TRBD1 (5 bases). V was trimmed by 1 base and J by 0 bases, leaving 7 bases between them. CDR1 NSQYPW and CDR2 LRSPGD come from the germline V gene (reference sequence). The CDR3 is 15 residues long. CDR3 bases read: TGCACCTGCAGTGCAGGGACAATTTCTGGAAATACG. Its translation: CTCSAGTISGNT. The whole CDR3 protein is CTCSAGTISGNTLYF. Based on the CDR3 plus reference TRBV1 and TRBJ1-3, the full variable domain is VTLLEQNPRWRLVPRGQAVNLRCILKNSQYPWMSWYQQDLQKQLQWLFTLRSPGDKEVKSLPGADYLATRVTDTELRLQVANMSQGRTLYCTCSAGTISGNTLYFGEGSRLIVV.